This passage covers 27 T cell receptor beta chains from one sample sequenced in a study of OX40 agonist ivuxolimab in advanced cancers. Sequencing used immunoSEQ multiplex PCR; TCRdb keeps in-frame clones, though not all of them. In the table there are tens of thousands of clones, under 90% of which are singletons. The input for sequencing was CD4+ or CD8+ T cells sorted from blood, taken in a trial of the OX40 agonist ivuxolimab. These receptors all come from an adult with an advanced solid tumor such as melanoma, head and neck, liver or kidney cancer.

The chain links TRBV6-1 to TRBJ1-5; D not certain. V was clipped by 2 bases and J by 2 bases, with 13 bases between them. Germline values: CDR1 MNHNS, CDR2 SASEGT. The CDR3 runs 16 residues. Here the CDR3 DNA reads TGTGCCAGCAGTGAAATAATGGGCTTGGGCAATCAGCCCCAGCATTTT. Translating gives CASSEIMGLGNQPQHF.

The V gene is TRBV7-3, the J gene TRBJ2-3, with 11 bases matching TRBD1. This CDR3 comprises 15 residues. Germline V gene lookup returns CDR1 SGHTA and CDR2 FQGTGA. V lost 5 bases to trimming and J lost 2 bases; unmatched junction nucleotides: 3. DNA for the CDR3: TGTGCCAGCAGCCGCGGACAGGGGGCCACAGATACGCAGTATTTT. Its protein product is CASSRGQGATDTQYF. The variable domain in full, with the rest retrieved from reference TRBV7-3 and TRBJ2-3, is GAGVSQTPSNKVTEKGKYVELRCDPISGHTALYWYRQSLGQGPEFLIYFQGTGAADDSGLPNDRFFAVRPEGSVSTLKIQRTERGDSAVYLCASSRGQGATDTQYFGPGTRLTVL.

The chain uses TRBV7-8 and TRBJ1-1; the D is unclear. Germline assignment: CDR1 SGHVS and CDR2 FQNEAQ. Trimming stripped 4 bases from V and 4 bases from J, with 13 bases between. The CDR3 is made up of 14 amino acids. The CDR3, as DNA: TGTGCCAGCAGCTCCGGACGAGTAAGCACTGAAGCTTTCTTT. This translates into CASSSGRVSTEAFF.

Only a few counts were recorded for this clone. The chain joins TRBV27 to TRBJ2-5; 9 bases are shared with TRBD1. CDR1 is MNHEY, CDR2 SMNVEV, per germline (reference sequence). The CDR3 runs to 15 residues. Unmatched junction bases numbered 7, after V lost 6 bases and J lost 2 bases. CDR3 DNA: TGTGCCAGCAGGGAACAGGGGGCGCCGCAAGAGACCCAGTACTTC. This gives the protein CASREQGAPQETQYF.

The V and J genes are TRBV6-1 and TRBJ2-7; maybe TRBD1 (6 bases). The CDR3 length is 14 residues. CDR1 and CDR2 from the germline V gene are MNHNS and SASEGT. Trimming removed 9 bases from V and 2 bases from J, with 17 bases in between. In DNA, the CDR3 is TGTGCCAGTTTGCCCCAGACAGGTCCCTACGAGCAGTACTTC. Its translation is CASLPQTGPYEQYF.

This clone was observed once. This chain uses TRBV19 with TRBJ2-1; D gene ambiguous. CDR3 size: 15 residues. V was trimmed by 3 bases and J by 5 bases, leaving 14 bases between them. Looked up from germline, CDR1 is LNHDA and CDR2 is SQIVND (reference sequence). CDR3 bases: TGTGCCAGTAGTATTTCACGGACCGCGAACAATGAGCAGTTCTTC. As protein: CASSISRTANNEQFF.

About this clone itself: The junction shows a germline mismatch at one end, possibly a read error. The chain employs TRBV7-7 and TRBJ1-2, with 9 nucleotides matching TRBD1. CDR3 length equals 19 residues. In germline, CDR1 is SSHAT, CDR2 FNYEAQ (reference sequence). CDR3 coding DNA: TGTGCTAGCAGCTGGAACTATACTACCGGGACAGGGTTCCACCCTGGCTACACCTTC. Its translation: CASSWNYTTGTGFHPGYTF. Complete variable domain (other parts from reference TRBV7-7 and TRBJ1-2): GAGVSQSPRYKVTKRGQDVTLRCDPISSHATLYWYQQALGQGPEFLTYFNYEAQPDKSGLPSDRFSAERPEGSISTLTIQRTEQRDSAMYRCASSWNYTTGTGFHPGYTFGSGTRLTVV.

The gene calls are TRBV28 and TRBJ2-2; D is possibly TRBD2 (6 bases). Germline values: CDR1 MDHEN, CDR2 SYDVKM. The CDR3 loop spans 15 amino acids. The ends were cut back, 6 bases at V and 3 bases at J, with 14 bases in the middle. CDR3 in DNA: TGTGCCAGCAGACCCGGGACTGGCTACACCGGGGAGCTGTTTTTT. Translation gives CASRPGTGYTGELFF.

The V call is TRBV29-1, the J call TRBJ2-3, with TRBD1 identical over 9 bases. Per germline, CDR1 SQVTM and CDR2 ANQGSEA. This CDR3 has 15 amino acids. V lost 1 base and J lost 0; bases outside the gene matches: 2. The CDR3 protein is CSVEGGQGSTDTQYF. As DNA, the CDR3 is TGCAGCGTTGAAGGGGGACAGGGAAGCACAGATACGCAGTATTTT.

The chain carries TRBV6-6 and TRBJ2-5; D ambiguous. Looked up from germline, CDR1 is MNHNY and CDR2 is SVGAGI (reference sequence). The V and J ends lost 2 bases and 5 bases respectively, with 3 bases between them. This CDR3 comprises 11 residues. CDR3: CASSYGETQYF. Written as DNA, the CDR3 is TGTGCCAGCAGTTACGGGGAGACCCAGTACTTC.

This clone appeared once. The V and J genes are TRBV6-6 and TRBJ2-7, with a tentative D call TRBD1 (5 bases). Germline-derived CDR1 and CDR2 are MNHNY and SVGAGI (reference sequence). This CDR3 comprises 12 residues. V shed 6 bases and J shed 6 bases, with 12 bases lying between them. The CDR3 reads CASRKQDSEQYF. The CDR3 DNA follows: TGTGCCAGCAGAAAACAGGATTCCGAGCAGTACTTC.

The chain uses TRBV21-1 and TRBJ2-7; the table's TRBD2 call for D was not verified on the DNA. TRBV21-1 is labeled a pseudogene. This CDR3 has 17 amino acids. CDR3 protein: CASRGGRLAASSYEQYF. The CDR3 DNA reads TGTGCCAGCAGAGGGGGGAGACTAGCGGCAAGCTCCTACGAGCAGTACTTC.

V and J are TRBV27 and TRBJ2-1; 7 bases line up with TRBD1. The CDR3 contains 16 residues. Looked up from germline, CDR1 is MNHEY and CDR2 is SMNVEV (reference sequence). V was clipped by 4 bases and J by 2 bases; unmatched bases: 8. CDR3 amino acids: CASSSFGTATYNEQFF. The CDR3 DNA reads TGTGCCAGCAGTTCGTTCGGGACAGCTACCTACAATGAGCAGTTCTTC.

The J gene is TRBJ2-1, the V gene TRBV5-1, with D perhaps assigned TRBD1 or TRBD2 (5 bases each). This CDR3 region has 18 residues. The ends were cut back, 0 bases at V and 4 bases at J, with 20 bases in the middle. Germline assignment: CDR1 SGHRS and CDR2 YFSETQ. This CDR3 reads CASSLGQGKLGEYNEQFF. The CDR3 DNA reads as TGCGCCAGCAGCTTGGGGCAGGGAAAGTTGGGGGAGTACAATGAGCAGTTCTTC.

This clone has just a few counts. For the CDR3, the DNA is TGTGCCAGCAGTGAATGGTCGGGACGCTTTCTTGGCAATCAGCCCCAGCATTTT. It translates to CASSEWSGRFLGNQPQHF. The gene calls are TRBV6-1 and TRBJ1-5, with D maybe TRBD1 (5 bases). CDR1 and CDR2 from the germline V gene are MNHNS and SASEGT. The CDR3 sequence is 18 residues long. Trimming cost V 2 bases and J 2 bases, with 19 bases left between them.

On this clone: An end of the junction differs from the germline gene, which may be a read error. CDR3 sequence: CASSLGSPPDTQYF. CDR3 bases: TGTGCTAGCAGCTTAGGTTCCCCCCCAGATACGCAGTATTTT. The V and J genes are TRBV7-7 and TRBJ2-3; D is ambiguous. Per the germline V gene, CDR1 is SSHAT and CDR2 is FNYEAQ (reference sequence). The CDR3 totals 14 residues.

This chain links TRBV7-8 with TRBJ2-1, with 10 nucleotides matching TRBD2. V shed 5 bases and J 3 bases; nucleotides not matched to a gene: 4. CDR3 size: 15 residues. In germline, CDR1 is SGHVS, CDR2 FQNEAQ. The CDR3: CASSPGTSVYNEQFF. In DNA, the CDR3 is TGTGCCAGCAGCCCCGGGACTAGCGTCTACAATGAGCAGTTCTTC.

The genes are TRBV4-1 and TRBJ2-2; D is uncertain. Trimming cost V 4 bases and J 0 bases, with 6 bases left between them. Germline assignment: CDR1 MGHRA and CDR2 YSYEKL. This CDR3 contains 14 residues. CDR3 in DNA: TGCGCCAGCAGCCGCCTGTCGAACACCGGGGAGCTGTTTTTT. It codes for CASSRLSNTGELFF.

The chain employs TRBV7-2 and TRBJ2-7; maybe TRBD2 (6 bases). The V and J ends lost 5 bases and 5 bases respectively, with 16 bases between them. Germline-derived CDR1 and CDR2 are SGHTA and FQGNSA. The CDR3 loop spans 14 amino acids. The CDR3 DNA reads TGTGCCAGCAGCAGACCCGGGAGAATCAACGAGCAGTACTTC. Translated, it gives CASSRPGRINEQYF.

The chain is built from TRBV4-1 and TRBJ1-3; D ambiguous. Germline V lookup: CDR1 MGHRA, CDR2 YSYEKL. CDR3 length equals 14 residues. V lost 5 bases to trimming and J lost 4 bases, with 12 bases between them. The CDR3 nucleotides read TGCGCCAGCAGCGGACCGTTCCAGGGAAACACCATATATTTT. This gives the protein CASSGPFQGNTIYF.

J is TRBJ2-1 and V is TRBV9, with unresolved D. Trimming pared 0 bases from V and 5 bases from J, leaving 6 bases between. This CDR3 contains 13 residues. Germline V CDR1 and CDR2: SGDLS, YYNGEE. CDR3 nucleotides: TGTGCCAGCAGCGTAGCCGAGAACAATGAGCAGTTCTTC. Translation gives CASSVAENNEQFF. Supplemented by reference TRBV9 and TRBJ2-1, the full variable domain reads DSGVTQTPKHLITATGQRVTLRCSPRSGDLSVYWYQQSLDQGLQFLIQYYNGEERAKGNILERFSAQQFPDLHSELNLSSLELGDSALYFCASSVAENNEQFFGPGTRLTVL.

The chain carries TRBV6-5 and TRBJ2-1; TRBD2 matches 13 bases. The V gene's germline CDR1 is MNHEY and CDR2 SVGAGI. Trimming took 2 bases from V and 9 from J; bases not matched to a gene: 7. The CDR3 is 16 amino acids. The CDR3 DNA reads TGTGCCAGCAGTTACCGACAACGGACTAGCGGGGGTGAGCAGTTCTTC. Translation gives CASSYRQRTSGGEQFF.

The chain recombines TRBV9 with TRBJ1-5; D gene uncertain. The CDR3 loop spans 14 amino acids. V dropped 4 bases and J dropped 3 bases, with 11 bases sitting between them. CDR1 SGDLS and CDR2 YYNGEE come from the germline V gene. The CDR3 DNA reads as TGTGCCAGCAGCCCCCGGGAGGTCAATCAGCCCCAGCATTTT. It translates to CASSPREVNQPQHF.

The V gene is TRBV2, the J gene TRBJ2-5; no clear D gene. V gave up 2 bases and J gave up 4 bases, with 2 bases separating them. Per the germline V gene, CDR1 is SNHLY and CDR2 is FYNNEI. The CDR3 has 11 residues. The CDR3: CASSERETQYF. The CDR3 DNA reads as TGTGCCAGCAGTGAACGAGAGACCCAGTACTTC.

Here the CDR3 reads CASSLGDSPRNTIYF. The CDR3, as DNA: TGCGCCAGCAGCTTGGGAGACAGTCCACGGAACACCATATATTTT. The rearrangement links TRBV5-1 to TRBJ1-3; possibly TRBD1 for D (5 bases). The CDR3 is made up of 15 amino acids. Trimming left V 0 bases short and J 7 bases short, with 14 bases between. CDR1 is SGHRS, CDR2 YFSETQ, per germline.

The gene calls are TRBV6-5 and TRBJ1-2; the match to TRBD1 covers 9 bases. V shed 4 bases, J shed 3 bases, and the junction held 6 bases outside the gene matches. CDR1 MNHEY and CDR2 SVGAGI come from the germline V gene. This CDR3 has 15 residues. The chain's CDR3 is CASSSGTGYDYGYTF. For the CDR3, the DNA is TGTGCCAGCAGTTCGGGGACAGGGTACGACTATGGCTACACCTTC.

The V gene is TRBV29-1, the J gene TRBJ2-7; either TRBD1 or TRBD2 may supply D (5 bases each). V lost 5 bases to trimming and J lost 0 bases, with 11 bases between them. The CDR3 sequence is 13 residues long. Germline V gene lookup returns CDR1 SQVTM and CDR2 ANQGSEA. The chain's CDR3 is CSVRDGASYEQYF. CDR3 in DNA: TGCAGCGTTCGTGACGGGGCCTCCTACGAGCAGTACTTC.